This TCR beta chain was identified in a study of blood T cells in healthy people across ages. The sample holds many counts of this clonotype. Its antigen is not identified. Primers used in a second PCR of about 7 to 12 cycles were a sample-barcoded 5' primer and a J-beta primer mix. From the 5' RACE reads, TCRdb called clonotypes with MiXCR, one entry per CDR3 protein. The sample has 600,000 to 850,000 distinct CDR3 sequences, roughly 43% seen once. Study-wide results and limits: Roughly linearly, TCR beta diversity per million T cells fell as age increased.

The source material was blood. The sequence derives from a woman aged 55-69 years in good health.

In DNA, the CDR3 is TGTGCCAGCACCCCCATTTGGAATGAGCAGTTCTTC. Its translation: CASTPIWNEQFF. The chain uses TRBV7-2 and TRBJ2-1; D call uncertain. V was clipped by 7 bases and J by 7 bases, with 11 bases between them. CDR3 length equals 12 residues. Germline V gene sequence: CDR1 SGHTA, CDR2 FQGNSA. The full variable domain, its missing parts supplied by reference TRBV7-2 and TRBJ2-1, is GAGVSQSPSNKVTEKGKDVELRCDPISGHTALYWYRQSLGQGLEFLIYFQGNSAPDKSGLPSDRFSAERTGGSVSTLTIQRTQQEDSAVYLCASTPIWNEQFFGPGTRLTVL.